These 28 T cell receptor beta chains originate from one sample sequenced in a study of blood T cell repertoires in COVID-19. Clones were sequenced by immunoSEQ multiplex PCR, and TCRdb holds only the in-frame ones, with some missing. This repertoire shows roughly 190,000 clones, roughly 87% found once; its top ten account for approximately 8%. The sequencing sample was made of peripheral blood. The receptors originated from a woman aged 55 to 70 with COVID-19, enrolled during active disease.

This sequence joins TRBV5-5 and TRBJ2-2, with unresolved D. The CDR3 covers 15 residues. The ends were cut back, 0 bases at V and 2 bases at J, with 8 bases in the middle. Per the germline V gene, CDR1 is SGHKS and CDR2 is YYEKEE (reference sequence). The CDR3 DNA follows: TGTGCCAGCAGCTTGGCGTCCAGTAACACCGGGGAGCTGTTTTTT. It specifies CASSLASSNTGELFF.

This chain links TRBV30 with TRBJ2-3, with 10 bases fitting TRBD2. This CDR3 has 16 residues. Germline loops: CDR1 GTSNPN, CDR2 SVGIG (reference sequence). V dropped 3 bases and J dropped 6; count of bases not matched to a gene: 12. The chain's CDR3 is CAWSRALAGAGDTQYF. The CDR3 bases are TGTGCCTGGAGCCGCGCGCTAGCGGGGGCCGGGGATACGCAGTATTTT. Variable domain in full (rest from reference TRBV30 and TRBJ2-3): SQTIHQWPATLVQPVGSPLSLECTVEGTSNPNLYWYRQAAGRGLQLLFYSVGIGQISSEVPQNLSASRPQDRQFILSSKKLLLSDSGFYLCAWSRALAGAGDTQYFGPGTRLTVL.

V and J are TRBV7-2 and TRBJ2-7; TRBD1 matches 8 bases. Trimming removed 3 bases from V and 7 bases from J; junction bases left unmatched: 11. The CDR3 covers 15 residues. Germline CDR1 and CDR2: SGHTA and FQGNSA. In nucleotides, the CDR3 is TGTGCCAGCAGCTTTTTTGGACAGGGACAAGCGGAGCAGTACTTC. This sequence encodes CASSFFGQGQAEQYF.

This clone has a single count. V and J are TRBV7-3 and TRBJ2-3; 14 bases line up with TRBD2. The CDR3 runs 16 residues. The germline CDR1 and CDR2 sequences are SGHTA and FQGTGA. V was clipped by 4 bases and J by 1 base; unmatched bases: 1. CDR3 residues: CASSSGLAGGTDTQYF. The CDR3 nucleotides are TGTGCCAGCAGCTCGGGACTAGCGGGGGGCACAGATACGCAGTATTTT.

The genes are TRBV6-5 and TRBJ2-1; D is possibly TRBD2 (6 bases). Germline lookup yields CDR1 MNHEY and CDR2 SVGAGI. This CDR3 contains 12 residues. V shed 6 bases and J shed 10 bases, with 13 bases lying between them. In nucleotides, the CDR3 is TGTGCCAGCAGGACCGGGAGCCAGGAGCAGTTCTTC. As protein: CASRTGSQEQFF.

The J gene is TRBJ1-1, the V gene TRBV27; 8 nucleotides match TRBD1. Germline CDR1 MNHEY, CDR2 SMNVEV (reference sequence). The CDR3 length is 13 residues. J was trimmed by 4 bases and V by 5 bases; bases with no gene match: 3. CDR3 nucleotide sequence: TGTGCCAGCAGTCAGGGGGCCGTCACTGAAGCTTTCTTT. This gives the protein CASSQGAVTEAFF.

The sample holds one count of this clone. The chain couples TRBV9 to TRBJ1-4; 9 bases line up with TRBD1. The germline V gene encodes CDR1 SGDLS and CDR2 YYNGEE. The CDR3 sequence is 16 residues long. Germline trimming cut 4 bases from V and 8 bases from J; bases unmatched to any gene: 12. DNA for the CDR3: TGTGCCAGCAGCCTTAAGGCCGGGACAGGGATAGAAAAACTGTTTTTT. It encodes CASSLKAGTGIEKLFF. The entire variable domain, with the rest obtained from reference TRBV9 and TRBJ1-4, is as follows: DSGVTQTPKHLITATGQRVTLRCSPRSGDLSVYWYQQSLDQGLQFLIQYYNGEERAKGNILERFSAQQFPDLHSELNLSSLELGDSALYFCASSLKAGTGIEKLFFGSGTQLSVL.

This chain connects TRBV11-2 to TRBJ2-3; maybe TRBD1 (5 bases). The V and J ends lost 4 bases and 1 base respectively, with 15 bases between them. CDR3 length equals 16 residues. Germline lookup yields CDR1 SGHAT and CDR2 FQNNGV. CDR3 in amino acids: CASSSSVTDRTDTQYF. CDR3 in DNA: TGTGCCAGCAGCTCTTCGGTGACAGATCGCACAGATACGCAGTATTTT.

V usage is TRBV9 and J usage is TRBJ2-1; maybe TRBD2 (5 bases). Deletions cut 3 bases from V and 9 bases from J, with 13 bases between. The CDR3 covers 13 residues. CDR1 SGDLS and CDR2 YYNGEE come from the germline V gene. CDR3 nucleotides: TGTGCCAGCAGCGGCCTCGGACTCGGTGAGCAGTTCTTC. As protein: CASSGLGLGEQFF. Drawing the rest from reference TRBV9 and TRBJ2-1, the complete variable domain is DSGVTQTPKHLITATGQRVTLRCSPRSGDLSVYWYQQSLDQGLQFLIQYYNGEERAKGNILERFSAQQFPDLHSELNLSSLELGDSALYFCASSGLGLGEQFFGPGTRLTVL.

The genes are TRBV7-9 and TRBJ1-3, with D unresolved. CDR1 and CDR2 from the germline V gene are SEHNR and FQNEAQ (reference sequence). The CDR3 extends over 13 amino acids. V gave up 1 base and J gave up 9 bases, with 10 bases separating them. CDR3 DNA: TGTGCCAGCAGCTTAGAATCGGGAGGCACCATATATTTT. Its translation: CASSLESGGTIYF.

The chain joins TRBV7-2 to TRBJ2-7, with D maybe TRBD1 (5 bases). The CDR3 length is 14 residues. Germline V gene lookup returns CDR1 SGHTA and CDR2 FQGNSA. Trimming shortened V by 3 bases and J by 2 bases, and 11 bases separated the two germline ends. The CDR3 spells CASSFYRKTYEQYF. The CDR3 DNA reads as TGTGCCAGCAGCTTTTACAGGAAAACCTACGAGCAGTACTTC.

The chain employs TRBV6-6 and TRBJ2-5; D might be TRBD1 (6 bases). V was trimmed by 7 bases and J by 5 bases, leaving 14 bases between them. The CDR3 loop spans 13 amino acids. CDR1 and CDR2 from the germline V gene are MNHNY and SVGAGI (reference sequence). The CDR3 here is CASKGELLETQYF. The CDR3 DNA reads as TGTGCCAGCAAGGGGGAGCTCTTGGAGACCCAGTACTTC.

J is TRBJ1-2 and V is TRBV5-1, with D tentatively TRBD1 (5 bases). This CDR3 comprises 14 residues. Trimming cost V 2 bases and J 2 bases, with 10 bases left between them. Germline values: CDR1 SGHRS, CDR2 YFSETQ. The CDR3: CASSFQGRNYGYTF. The DNA of the CDR3 is TGCGCCAGCAGCTTTCAGGGAAGGAACTATGGCTACACCTTC.

The rearrangement links TRBV1 to TRBJ2-4; the D call of TRBD2 is as the table states it, not checked on the DNA. TRBV1 corresponds to a pseudogene. CDR3 size: 21 residues. The CDR3 DNA reads TGCACCAGCAGCCAAGGGTCCGGGACTAGCGGGAGTTTGGGGCCCAAAAACATTCAGTACTTC. Translated, it gives CTSSQGSGTSGSLGPKNIQYF.

The rearrangement links TRBV10-3 to TRBJ2-5, with D tentatively TRBD1 (6 bases). Trimming took 6 bases from V and 9 from J, leaving 26 bases between them. The CDR3 is 16 amino acids. Germline CDR1 reads ENHRY; CDR2 reads SYGVKD. CDR3 in amino acids: CAIRTTGFGAGGSQYF. As DNA, the CDR3 is TGTGCCATCAGAACTACAGGGTTTGGTGCCGGTGGGTCCCAGTACTTC.

CDR3 region: CASRRDGANTGELFF. Written as DNA, the CDR3 is TGTGCCAGCCGGAGGGACGGCGCGAACACCGGGGAGCTGTTTTTT. V and J are TRBV27 and TRBJ2-2, with D possibly being TRBD2 (6 bases). This CDR3 comprises 15 residues. Germline-derived CDR1 and CDR2 are MNHEY and SMNVEV (reference sequence). V was pared by 8 bases and J by 0 bases, with 13 bases between.

CDR3 sequence: CASSTSGTGATGELFF. The CDR3 region has the DNA TGCGCCAGCAGCACCTCCGGGACAGGGGCGACCGGGGAGCTGTTTTTT. The V gene is TRBV5-1, the J gene TRBJ2-2, with 10 bases aligning to TRBD1. The CDR3 is 16 residues long. Germline CDR1 SGHRS, CDR2 YFSETQ. The trim removed 4 bases at V and 5 bases at J, leaving 8 bases unmatched.

The genes are TRBV3-1 (or the pseudogene TRBV3-2) and TRBJ1-5; 7 positions match TRBD1. This CDR3 region has 14 residues. Per the germline V gene, CDR1 is LGHDT and CDR2 is YNNKEL (reference sequence). Germline trimming cut 6 bases from V and 6 bases from J; bases unmatched to any gene: 8. The CDR3 DNA follows: TGTGCCAGCAGTCAGGGGGTTAGTAGTCAGCCCCAGCATTTT. Its protein is CASSQGVSSQPQHF.

The chain combines TRBV5-6 with TRBJ2-3; D is possibly TRBD2 (6 bases). The CDR3 has 16 residues. Germline loops: CDR1 SGHDT, CDR2 YYEEEE. Between the trimmed V and J ends, which lost 4 bases and 0 bases, there was a span of 15 bases. CDR3 DNA sequence: TGTGCCAGCAGCCCAAGGTGGGGGGTGAGCACAGATACGCAGTATTTT. It codes for CASSPRWGVSTDTQYF.

The chain combines TRBV2 with TRBJ1-5; TRBD1 aligns across 10 bases. CDR3 length: 14 residues. The germline gives CDR1 SNHLY, CDR2 FYNNEI. With 3 bases clipped from V and 6 bases from J, the junction kept 2 bases outside the gene matches. The CDR3, as DNA: TGTGCCAGCAGTGATGACAGGGGGCGTCAGCCCCAGCATTTT. Protein sequence: CASSDDRGRQPQHF. Full variable domain (rest looked up from reference TRBV2 and TRBJ1-5): EPEVTQTPSHQVTQMGQEVILRCVPISNHLYFYWYRQILGQKVEFLVSFYNNEISEKSEIFDDQFSVERPDGSNFTLKIRSTKLEDSAMYFCASSDDRGRQPQHFGDGTRLSIL.

This clone was detected only once. CDR3 region: CASRQGLANEKLFF. CDR3 sequence (DNA): TGTGCCAGTAGACAGGGGTTGGCTAATGAAAAACTGTTTTTT. The chain is built from TRBV19 and TRBJ1-4, with 7 bases fitting TRBD1. V lost 6 bases and J lost 3; bases outside the gene matches: 4. The CDR3 is made up of 14 amino acids. CDR1 and CDR2 (germline): LNHDA, SQIVND (reference sequence).

The chain uses TRBV2 and TRBJ1-6; D ambiguous. From germline, CDR1 is SNHLY and CDR2 FYNNEI. V lost 8 bases and J lost 7, with 12 bases in between. This CDR3 region has 13 residues. This CDR3 reads CASAVGRNSPLHF. The DNA for the CDR3 is TGTGCCAGCGCGGTCGGCAGAAATTCACCCCTCCACTTT.

This clone was seen a few times. V gene TRBV6-1 combines with J gene TRBJ1-3; a weak D match, TRBD1 (6 bases). The germline V gene encodes CDR1 MNHNS and CDR2 SASEGT. V lost 3 bases, J lost 1 base, and 13 bases lay in between. The CDR3 runs 16 residues. CDR3 bases: TGTGCCAGCAGTGAGGAAAGCAGGGGATCTGGAAACACCATATATTTT. This translates into CASSEESRGSGNTIYF.

The CDR3 protein is CASRGDSGNTIYF. CDR3 DNA: TGTGCCAGCAGGGGGGACTCAGGAAACACCATATATTTT. The chain links TRBV2 to TRBJ1-3; D is perhaps TRBD1 (5 bases). The CDR3 runs to 13 residues. From germline, CDR1 is SNHLY and CDR2 FYNNEI. Trimming shortened V by 6 bases and J by 4 bases, and 10 bases separated the two germline ends.

This sequence joins TRBV19 and TRBJ2-7, with D tentatively TRBD2 (6 bases). Trimming took 6 bases from V and 6 from J, leaving 12 bases between them. This CDR3 region has 12 residues. CDR1 is LNHDA, CDR2 SQIVND, per germline (reference sequence). The CDR3 protein is CASSPWRGEQYF. CDR3 coding DNA: TGTGCCAGTAGCCCTTGGAGGGGCGAGCAGTACTTC.

In its sample, this clone was seen once. The chain recombines TRBV6-1 with TRBJ1-4; 8 positions match TRBD1. V dropped 3 bases and J dropped 13; count of bases not matched to a gene: 7. CDR1 and CDR2 from the germline V gene are MNHNS and SASEGT. CDR3 length equals 13 residues. This CDR3 reads CASSDLQGVGLFF. In DNA, the CDR3 is TGTGCCAGCAGTGACCTACAGGGGGTGGGACTGTTTTTT.

The chain links TRBV7-3 to TRBJ1-1; D unclear. The CDR3 totals 13 residues. Germline V lookup: CDR1 SGHTA, CDR2 FQGTGA. V was trimmed by 1 base and J by 3 bases, leaving 6 bases between them. For the CDR3, the DNA is TGTGCCAGCAGCTTAATGTCGGACACTGAAGCTTTCTTT. It is translated as CASSLMSDTEAFF.

This clone has a handful of counts. This rearrangement joins TRBV11-1 to TRBJ2-3; 8 nucleotides match TRBD2. The J segment lost 0 bases and the V segment lost 2 bases, leaving 4 bases of the junction unmatched. Germline-derived CDR1 and CDR2 are SGHAT and FQDESV (reference sequence). This CDR3 comprises 16 residues. The CDR3 DNA reads TGTGCCAGCAGCTTATCCGCGGGGGGTAGCACAGATACGCAGTATTTT. It translates to CASSLSAGGSTDTQYF.